This TCR beta chain was identified in a study of blood T cell repertoires in COVID-19. In the study overall: Acute and convalescent COVID-19 specimens originated in the United States, Italy and Spain. The analysed material was cDNA or gDNA that came from T cells, B-cell-depleted T cells, or PBMCs.

There are 12 residues in the CDR3. The germline CDR1 and CDR2 sequences are LNHDA and SQIVND (reference sequence). V lost 0 bases, J lost 10 bases, and 7 bases lay in between. In the authors' methods: Amplification from reference gene primers served as the basis for estimated nucleated cell counts. This table comes from immunoSEQ multiplex PCR, and its TCRdb copy is limited to in-frame clones, with some not included. V and J calls and clone size follow that table, whereas D and trimming were derived from the DNA. This table has about 250,000 clones, roughly nine tenths appearing once. This sequence originates from a man between 18 and 29 years old with active or convalescent COVID-19. The J gene is TRBJ2-1, the V gene TRBV19; no firm D call. The specimen was peripheral blood. The CDR3 loop is CASSIDYGEQFF. CDR3 bases: TGTGCCAGTAGTATAGATTACGGGGAGCAGTTCTTC.